The 13 T cell receptor beta chains reported below all come from one sample, sequenced in a study of T-cell memory formation after mild COVID-19. TCRdb recomputed calls from the 5' RACE reads with MiXCR, one row per CDR3 protein. The repertoire consists of about 400,000 distinct CDR3 sequences, with 20% to 30% occurring once and the leading ten covering about an eighth. Input material: PBMCs or a T cell subset sorted from them (not recorded which). The source of these receptors is an adult woman who had mild COVID-19 (a few samples of this study predate the infection). Cell type and time point are not known.

This clonotype showed up just a few times. V gene TRBV9 combines with J gene TRBJ2-7; possible D gene TRBD1, 6 bases. This CDR3 is 15 amino acids long. The germline V gene encodes CDR1 SGDLS and CDR2 YYNGEE. Trimming removed 4 bases at V and 0 bases at J, with 14 bases between. CDR3 bases: TGTGCCAGCAGCCCGAAGGGGGACCACTCCTACGAGCAGTACTTC. Protein sequence: CASSPKGDHSYEQYF.

This clonotype came up a few times. The chain is built from TRBV29-1 and TRBJ2-3; TRBD2 matches 7 bases. The J segment lost 0 bases and the V segment lost 7 bases, leaving 7 bases of the junction unmatched. The CDR3 has 14 residues. The germline CDR1 and CDR2 sequences are SQVTM and ANQGSEA. The CDR3 is CSAAAGQSTDTQYF. CDR3 sequence (DNA): TGCAGCGCCGCAGCGGGGCAAAGCACAGATACGCAGTATTTT.

This clonotype was recorded many times. The chain employs TRBV7-2 and TRBJ2-2, with TRBD2 matching 10 bases. The V gene's germline CDR1 is SGHTA and CDR2 FQGNSA. This CDR3 has 15 amino acids. Germline trimming cut 1 base from V and 4 bases from J; bases unmatched to any gene: 0. CDR3 amino acids: CASSLVAGGTGELFF. DNA for the CDR3: TGTGCCAGCAGCTTAGTAGCGGGGGGCACCGGGGAGCTGTTTTTT. The whole variable domain, filled in from reference TRBV7-2 and TRBJ2-2, reads GAGVSQSPSNKVTEKGKDVELRCDPISGHTALYWYRQSLGQGLEFLIYFQGNSAPDKSGLPSDRFSAERTGGSVSTLTIQRTQQEDSAVYLCASSLVAGGTGELFFGEGSRLTVL.

This clonotype turned up a few times. The chain recombines TRBV3-1 with TRBJ2-1; D is perhaps TRBD1 (6 bases). V was cut by 8 bases and J by 10 bases, with 15 bases left in between. The CDR3 covers 12 residues. Germline CDR1 LGHDT, CDR2 YNNKEL (reference sequence). DNA of the CDR3: TGTGCCAGCCTTCTCTGGGGGCGGGAGCAGTTCTTC. This encodes CASLLWGREQFF.

This clonotype has at least ten counts. The chain has TRBV10-2 and TRBJ2-1; D is uncertain. The CDR3 sequence is 14 residues long. V gave up 7 bases and J gave up 0 bases, with 10 bases separating them. Germline values: CDR1 WSHSY, CDR2 SAAADI. The CDR3 DNA follows: TGCGCCAGCACGTCCGATAGCTCCTACAATGAGCAGTTCTTC. It translates to CASTSDSSYNEQFF.

In its sample, this clonotype was seen a few times. In nucleotides, the CDR3 is TGTGCCAGCAGTTCAGGGACTAGCGGGGTCCCAGCCTACAATGAGCAGTTCTTC. It encodes CASSSGTSGVPAYNEQFF. This chain connects TRBV12-3 or TRBV12-4 to TRBJ2-1; 13 positions match TRBD2. The CDR3 length is 18 residues. Unmatched junction bases numbered 8, after V lost 4 bases and J lost 2 bases.

The chain has TRBV29-1 and TRBJ2-7, with D perhaps TRBD1 (5 bases). Trimming removed 6 bases from V and 3 bases from J, with 12 bases in between. CDR1 and CDR2 from the germline V gene are SQVTM and ANQGSEA. The CDR3 covers 12 residues. The CDR3 DNA follows: TGCAGCGTCGCAGACAGCTACTACGAGCAGTACTTC. Translated: CSVADSYYEQYF.

This clonotype was detected only once. This chain's CDR3 is CASSPRQGAPEKLFF. For the CDR3, the DNA is TGTGCCAGCAGTCCACGACAGGGGGCGCCTGAAAAACTGTTTTTT. The rearrangement joins TRBV28 to TRBJ1-4, with 10 bases that match TRBD1. Trimming removed 5 bases from V and 7 bases from J; junction bases left unmatched: 7. CDR1 MDHEN and CDR2 SYDVKM come from the germline V gene. The CDR3 extends over 15 amino acids.

This chain links TRBV9 with TRBJ2-2; 7 bases match TRBD1. CDR3 length: 16 residues. Germline V gives CDR1 SGDLS, CDR2 YYNGEE. Germline trimming cut 0 bases from V and 0 bases from J; bases unmatched to any gene: 2. CDR3 in DNA: TGTGCCAGCAGCGTAGACGGGACAGCGAACACCGGGGAGCTGTTTTTT. Protein product: CASSVDGTANTGELFF.

This chain uses TRBV16 with TRBJ2-1; 10 bases fit TRBD2. The CDR3 has 18 residues. V dropped 2 bases and J dropped 7; count of bases not matched to a gene: 14. Germline values: CDR1 KGHSY, CDR2 FQNENV. The CDR3 DNA reads TGTGCCAGCAGCCAACCGCTGACACTAGCGGGGACGGGGAATGAGCAGTTCTTC. Encoded protein: CASSQPLTLAGTGNEQFF.

The CDR3 coding sequence is TGTGCCAGCAGTGACCCCCAGGGGATTAATGAAAAACTGTTTTTT. Protein: CASSDPQGINEKLFF. The V call is TRBV25-1, the J call TRBJ1-4, with D tentatively TRBD1 (6 bases). CDR3 length: 15 residues. Trimming left V 3 bases short and J 4 bases short, with 12 bases between. The V gene's germline CDR1 is MGHDK and CDR2 SYGVNS.

This clonotype was seen many times. The V call is TRBV7-6, the J call TRBJ2-5; 13 bases agree with TRBD2. Trimming cost V 6 bases and J 4 bases; bases outside gene matches: 5. Germline lookup yields CDR1 SGHVS and CDR2 FNYEAQ. The CDR3 contains 15 residues. The CDR3 DNA follows: TGTGCCAGCAGACCCGGACTAGCGGGAGCAGAGACCCAGTACTTC. This translates into CASRPGLAGAETQYF. Together with reference TRBV7-6 and TRBJ2-5, the CDR3 gives the full variable domain: GAGVSQSPRYKVTKRGQDVALRCDPISGHVSLYWYRQALGQGPEFLTYFNYEAQQDKSGLPNDRFSAERPEGSISTLTIQRTEQRDSAMYRCASRPGLAGAETQYFGPGTRLLVL.

This clonotype came up a few times. This sequence joins TRBV7-3 and TRBJ2-1, with 10 nucleotides matching TRBD1. Germline CDR1 is SGHTA and CDR2 is FQGTGA. V gave up 2 bases and J gave up 5 bases; unmatched junction bases: 3. The CDR3 sequence is 15 residues long. The CDR3 is CASSLEGQGNNEQFF. The CDR3, as DNA: TGTGCCAGCAGCTTAGAGGGACAGGGGAACAATGAGCAGTTCTTC.